This TCR beta chain derives from a study of cytomegalovirus exposure and HLA in healthy donors (dated by TCRdb to 2016 to 2017). As for the study more broadly: An earlier analysis of approximately 600 of the donors reported approximately 300 Gb of sequence data and some 120 million unique TCR beta sequences from 150 million to 200 million T cells. Typing coverage differed by locus: A, B, C, DRB1 and DQB1 were typed in roughly 620-630 donors, DQA1 in around 500, DPA1 in some 600, and DPB1 in approximately 450. A later analysis re-examined previously published TCR beta repertoires from about 700 donors and added high-resolution HLA genotyping to investigate patterns of TCR occurrence. Alongside the repertoire data, information on donor age, sex, ethnicity and CMV serostatus was compiled. HLA typing covered class I and class II loci at four-digit resolution. Because of strong linkage in the cohort, roughly five DR-DQ haplotypes were treated as single units for association and clustering. Of the approximately 400 genotyped donors, approximately 83% fell in the genetic ancestry cluster associated with self-reported Caucasian donors. The study was designed to test whether signatures of past pathogen exposure could be identified by cataloging public T cell receptors. Rather than drawing on any new phenotypic data, the later analysis identified candidate immune exposures from TCR beta sequences and the way those sequences occurred across donors. To predict cytomegalovirus infection status, the study combined high-throughput TCR immunosequencing, statistical association of individual TCRs with disease status, and machine learning. Across approximately 400 genotyped donors of the cohort, an average of 235,054 unique TCR beta nucleotide sequences per donor were sequenced, and 15% to 20% of those sequences were non-productive. To decide whether each TCR beta V gene segment behaved as functional or pseudogenic, an earlier analysis of fewer than 750 of the donors relied on high-throughput TCR beta sequencing. Every discovery cohort repertoire had been produced on one sequencing platform. A later genetic analysis took genome-wide SNP genotypes for about 55% of the 666 donors and used that subset as a discovery cohort. The T cell repertoires of some 700 subjects were profiled by immunosequencing and related to cytomegalovirus serostatus. An early release covering roughly 640 HLA-typed donors comprised about 290 gigabases of sequencing data and around 85 million unique TCR sequences. Along with the roughly 610-subject first cohort, a separate validation cohort of over 90 different subjects was used.

Broader findings and caveats from the paper: In a later analysis, TCR association rates were found to vary across HLA loci, with the most associated TCRs seen for DRB1 alleles and the fewest for HLA-C alleles. Presence/absence analyses assumed roughly uniform sequencing depth across donors, an assumption that may not hold. A cluster of highly shared sequence variants was judged likely to represent a technical artifact of the sequencing pipeline. An association between a missense DCLRE1C variant and V-gene and J-gene trimming of TCR beta chains was found in a later genetic analysis and replicated in an independent cohort. At a false discovery rate of 0.05, a later analysis linked around 17,000 TCR beta sequences to specific HLA alleles. HLA typing was unavailable for some donors at each locus, so association tests used only the typed subset. Correlated functional status among segregating V segments might be attributable to linkage disequilibrium, but an unknown experimental factor could not be ruled out. In vitro tests confirmed that a few of the cytomegalovirus-associated TCR beta chains recognize cytomegalovirus antigens. CMV serostatus was the only immune exposure information available for the cohort. A further reported finding was that TCR beta sequences accurately predicted the HLA-A and HLA-B alleles for most subjects in the first cohort. When HLA alleles, especially DR and DQ, strongly co-occurred, attributing TCR associations to individual alleles was difficult. A later analysis reported that several top co-occurrence clusters appeared linked to parvovirus B19, influenza, CMV and Epstein-Barr virus. Most CMV-associated TCR beta chains appeared to be HLA-restricted in a later analysis, and the HLA associations seemed to be driven largely by CMV exposure. Because the 87-base-pair reads could not distinguish some IMGT-functional V segments, including TRBV6-2 and TRBV6-3, those segments were excluded. The earlier analysis of about 600 of the donors excluded approximately 17 rarely observed V segments, including chromosome 9 orphons, because counts were too low. According to a later genetic analysis, donors in an Asian-associated ancestry cluster had fewer N-insertions in productive TCRs than the approximately 650-donor mean. In an earlier analysis of some 550 of the donors, most TCR beta V segments were observed in productive rearrangements about 87% or about 30% of the time, broadly matching IMGT annotations. While some public TCRs were present in many individuals, most TCR sequences turned up only very rarely across donors. In both the original and validation cohorts, the classifier was reported to diagnose cytomegalovirus status with high specificity and sensitivity. The cohort was sequenced for TCR beta chains only, and without alpha or paired-chain data the features that could be detected were limited. A later analysis found that HLA-associated TCR beta chains were more clonally expanded and had lower generation probabilities than equally common non-associated chains. In the study, about 150 TCR beta chains were listed as associated with cytomegalovirus. According to the authors, the approach could potentially be generalized to other disease states and immunological phenotypes.

The cohort comprised fewer than 750 healthy bone marrow donors. Cohort members were all nominally healthy when sampled, although unrecorded immune exposures were likely present. The donor was CMV seropositive and was included in the group of some 290 seropositive cohort members. A peripheral blood sample was collected from each donor, and TCR beta sequencing was performed on peripheral blood mononuclear cells. The Qiagen DNeasy Blood Extraction Kit was used to extract genomic DNA from the blood cell samples. Remarks on this clone: Its antigen remains unidentified. Nothing much larger sits one base from this clone, and base qualities are not available.

Library preparation employed the immunoSEQ multiplex PCR assay. For the multiplex PCR, a mixture combining 60 forward primers for TCR Vbeta segments and 13 reverse primers for TCR Jbeta segments was used. The CDR3 region of rearranged TCR beta genes was amplified from genomic DNA by a multiplex PCR assay. On the Illumina HiSeq System, the amplified TCR beta libraries were sequenced as 87-base-pair reads. In the authors' own workflow: In a later analysis, tens of millions of unique TCR beta chains were counted across the 500 to 850 repertoires, and roughly 10 million of these chains were shared by at least two donors. A nearest-neighbor algorithm error-corrected the raw reads and collapsed the reads into unique sequences, merging closely related sequences to remove PCR and sequencing errors. To assign V, D and J gene segments, CDR3 sequences were aligned to IMGT reference sequences. Each retained sequence needed at least a six-nucleotide match to both a V gene segment and a J gene segment. A rearrangement was called productive if the CDR3 had no stop codons and remained in frame with V and J, and every other rearrangement was called non-productive. Following IMGT convention, CDR3 was defined as the stretch from the second conserved V-encoded cysteine to the conserved J-encoded phenylalanine. The earlier analysis of 450 to 750 of the donors excluded any sequence lacking an unambiguous match to a single V gene segment. In an earlier analysis of 587 of the donors, V segments were called functional above 56.7% productive rearrangements and were called segregating when the between-donor standard deviation exceeded 5%. A statistical classification framework was built for diagnosing cytomegalovirus status from the catalog of TCR beta chain sequences. In a later analysis, V and J genes were assigned by comparing TCR nucleotide sequences against IMGT/GENE-DB human TR gene sequences. A later analysis assigned CDR3 sequences and most-parsimonious VDJ recombination scenarios with the TCRdist pipeline. In a later analysis, every TCR beta chain was defined by the combination of its CDR3 amino acid sequence and its V-gene family, and reads without a unique V-gene family were dropped. As a way to deal with suspected cross-contamination and a sequencing artifact, a later analysis dropped 450 to 600 nucleotide sequences that were highly shared and had low generation probability. For each public chain, a later analysis derived a clonal expansion index from normalized ranks of inferred template counts within each repertoire. In a later analysis, generation probabilities were computed using a VDJ recombination model fitted to out-of-frame rearrangements, and the results were checked against IGoR. In a later analysis, TCR-TCR, TCR-HLA and TCR-CMV co-occurrence was scored with hypergeometric tests, and a repertoire-size bias correction was applied to TCR pairs. A later analysis estimated false discovery rates by permuting HLA or CMV assignments 20 times. In a later analysis, co-occurring TCRs were grouped with DBSCAN, and TCRdist sequence similarity was added when clustering was performed within HLA-allele-positive subsets. Co-occurrence clustering excluded repertoires with fewer than 30,000 or more than 120,000 public chains, plus five with anomalous nucleotide sharing. As stored in TCRdb, this immuneACCESS dataset retains in-frame rearrangements with V and J assigned. A fraction of the clones does not appear; measured against another copy, unresolved V genes explain less than half of the discrepancy, and the remainder lacks a known reason. Clone size and V and J calls were adopted from that table, with D and trimming inferred from the DNA. In all, the sample holds about 140,000 clones, and 65% to 80% of those were seen once. About 6.8% of the sample is taken by the ten largest.

Trimming removed 4 bases from V and 1 base from J, leaving 14 bases between the germline ends. The germline V gene provides CDR1 SGHDT and CDR2 YYEEEE. Inclusive of the bounding cysteine and phenylalanine, the CDR3 is 15 residues long. Of the read, only the CDR3 DNA is kept; its 45 bases are in frame from base 1. Input material: PBMCs. The TCR originated in a man aged 35 to 55 in good health and CMV-seropositive. This sequence uses TRBV5-6 and TRBJ1-1; the D region possibly corresponds to TRBD1 (6 bases align). At the DNA level, the sequence is TGTGCCAGCAGCCCGGGGGGGGCACGGAACACTGAAGCTTTCTTT. Its translation is CASSPGGARNTEAFF.